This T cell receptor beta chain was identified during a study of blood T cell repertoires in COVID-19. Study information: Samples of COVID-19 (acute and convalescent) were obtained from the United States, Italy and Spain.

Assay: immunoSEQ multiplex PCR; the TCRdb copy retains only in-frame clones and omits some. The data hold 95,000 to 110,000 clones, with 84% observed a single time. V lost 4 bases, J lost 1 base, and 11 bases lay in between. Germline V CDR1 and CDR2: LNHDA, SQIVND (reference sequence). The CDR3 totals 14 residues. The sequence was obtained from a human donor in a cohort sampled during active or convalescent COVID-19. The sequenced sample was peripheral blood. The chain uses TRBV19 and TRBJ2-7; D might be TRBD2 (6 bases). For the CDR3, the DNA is TGTGCCAGTAGTAAATCCGGACTATCCTACGAGCAGTACTTC. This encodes CASSKSGLSYEQYF.